Below, 4 T cell receptor beta chains from the same sample are listed, as sequenced in a study of identifying expanded T cells in peripheral blood. The data were produced by immunoSEQ multiplex PCR, yet TCRdb's version contains in-frame clones alone and is incomplete. The table records approximately 92,000 clones, approximately 81% of them present only once. Sequencing was carried out using blood. These receptor sequences come from a person aged 18-69 years in good health.

This chain links TRBV29-1 with TRBJ2-2; D not resolved. The V gene's germline CDR1 is SQVTM and CDR2 ANQGSEA. The CDR3 is 16 amino acids. V was shortened by 4 bases and J by 0 bases, with 15 bases between the two germline ends. CDR3 amino acids: CSVGPSYHANTGELFF. CDR3 bases: TGCAGCGTTGGTCCCAGCTACCACGCGAACACCGGGGAGCTGTTTTTT.

The chain carries TRBV6-5 and TRBJ1-6; D unresolved. V was trimmed by 0 bases and J by 14 bases, leaving 11 bases between them. The CDR3 spans 13 residues. From germline, CDR1 is MNHEY and CDR2 SVGAGI. The CDR3 loop reads CASSYSRQEALHF. CDR3 DNA: TGTGCCAGCAGTTACTCGAGGCAGGAGGCCCTCCACTTT.

The chain is built from TRBV30 and TRBJ1-5, with TRBD1 identical over 9 bases. The V and J ends lost 5 bases and 6 bases, in that order; junction bases with no gene match: 8. The CDR3 runs 14 residues. Germline CDR1 is GTSNPN and CDR2 is SVGIG (reference sequence). CDR3 DNA sequence: TGTGCCTGGTCGACAGGGGGTTATATTCAGCCCCAGCATTTT. Amino acids: CAWSTGGYIQPQHF.

The CDR3 loop reads CASSFKLAGGLYNEQFF. The CDR3 bases are TGTGCCAGCAGCTTCAAACTAGCGGGGGGGCTTTACAATGAGCAGTTCTTC. The chain couples TRBV5-4 to TRBJ2-1, with 13 bases identical to TRBD2. Germline CDR1 SGHNT, CDR2 YYREEE (reference sequence). The CDR3 contains 17 residues. V shed 2 bases, J shed 4 bases, and the junction held 6 bases outside the gene matches.